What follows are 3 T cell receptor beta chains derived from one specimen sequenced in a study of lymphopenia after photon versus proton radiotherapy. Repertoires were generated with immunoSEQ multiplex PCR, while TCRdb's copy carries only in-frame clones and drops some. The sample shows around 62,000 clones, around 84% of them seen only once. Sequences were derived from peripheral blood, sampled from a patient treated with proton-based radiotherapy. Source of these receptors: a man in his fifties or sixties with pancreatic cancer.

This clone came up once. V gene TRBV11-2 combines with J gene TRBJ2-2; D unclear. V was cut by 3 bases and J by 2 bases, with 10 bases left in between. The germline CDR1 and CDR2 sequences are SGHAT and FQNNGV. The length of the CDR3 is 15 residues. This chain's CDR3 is CASSFGTHNTGELFF. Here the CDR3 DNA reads TGTGCCAGCAGCTTCGGAACTCATAACACCGGGGAGCTGTTTTTT.

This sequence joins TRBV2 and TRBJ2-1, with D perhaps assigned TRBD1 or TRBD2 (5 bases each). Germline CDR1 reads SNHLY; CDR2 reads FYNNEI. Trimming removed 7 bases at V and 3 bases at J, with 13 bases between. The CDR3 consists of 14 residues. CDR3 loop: CASIRDLHYNEQFF. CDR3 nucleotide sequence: TGTGCCAGCATTCGGGACCTCCACTACAATGAGCAGTTCTTC. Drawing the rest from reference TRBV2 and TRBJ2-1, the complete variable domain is EPEVTQTPSHQVTQMGQEVILRCVPISNHLYFYWYRQILGQKVEFLVSFYNNEISEKSEIFDDQFSVERPDGSNFTLKIRSTKLEDSAMYFCASIRDLHYNEQFFGPGTRLTVL.

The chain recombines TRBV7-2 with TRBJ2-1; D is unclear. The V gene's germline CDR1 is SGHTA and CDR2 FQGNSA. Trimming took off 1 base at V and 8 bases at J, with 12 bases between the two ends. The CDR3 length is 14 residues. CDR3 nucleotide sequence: TGTGCCAGCAGCTTAGATGGCCGGCGGCATGAGCAGTTCTTC. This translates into CASSLDGRRHEQFF.